This T cell receptor beta chain was sequenced in a study of T cell responses to AZD1222 COVID-19 vaccine. General study findings and limits: Unmutated variant regions are reportedly targeted by nearly half of spike-specific TCRs. The donor group comprised mostly white British people and more females; the analysis possibly underestimated clonal diversity.

V shed 6 bases and J 5 bases; nucleotides not matched to a gene: 4. Germline V gives CDR1 SGHRS, CDR2 YFSETQ. The CDR3 length is 13 residues. Comments on this clone: Its target is not known.

Sequencing used immunoSEQ multiplex PCR; TCRdb keeps in-frame clones, though not all of them. The sample records 95,000 to 150,000 clones, around 87% being singletons. The sample in question was peripheral blood, obtained on day 0 of AZD1222 vaccination. The chain carries TRBV5-1 and TRBJ1-4; 7 bases line up with TRBD1. This TCR was sampled from an adult in good health. CDR3 region: CASTGQENEKLFF. DNA for the CDR3: TGCGCCAGCACCGGACAGGAAAATGAAAAACTGTTTTTT.